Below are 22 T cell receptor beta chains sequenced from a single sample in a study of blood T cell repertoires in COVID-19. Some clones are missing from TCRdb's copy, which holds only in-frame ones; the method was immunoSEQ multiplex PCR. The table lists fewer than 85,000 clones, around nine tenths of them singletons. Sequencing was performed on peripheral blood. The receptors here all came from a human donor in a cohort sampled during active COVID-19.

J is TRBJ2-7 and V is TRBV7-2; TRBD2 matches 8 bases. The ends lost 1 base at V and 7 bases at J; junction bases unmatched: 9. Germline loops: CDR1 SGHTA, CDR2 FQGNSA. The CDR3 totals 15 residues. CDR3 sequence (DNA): TGTGCCAGCAGCTTAGGGCTAGCGGGCCTATCGGAGCAGTACTTC. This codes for CASSLGLAGLSEQYF.

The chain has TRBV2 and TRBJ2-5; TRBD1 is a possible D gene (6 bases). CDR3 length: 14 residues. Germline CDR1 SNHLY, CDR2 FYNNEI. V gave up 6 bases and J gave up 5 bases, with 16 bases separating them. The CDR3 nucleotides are TGTGCCAGCAGCCCCAGGGACACAGGGGAGACCCAGTACTTC. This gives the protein CASSPRDTGETQYF.

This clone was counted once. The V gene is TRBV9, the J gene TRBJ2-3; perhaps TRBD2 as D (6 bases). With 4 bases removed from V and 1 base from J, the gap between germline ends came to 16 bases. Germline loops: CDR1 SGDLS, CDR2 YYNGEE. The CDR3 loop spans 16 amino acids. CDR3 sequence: CASSPPGVDGTDTQYF. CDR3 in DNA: TGTGCCAGCAGCCCCCCGGGGGTGGACGGCACAGATACGCAGTATTTT. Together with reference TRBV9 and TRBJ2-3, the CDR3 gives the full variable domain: DSGVTQTPKHLITATGQRVTLRCSPRSGDLSVYWYQQSLDQGLQFLIQYYNGEERAKGNILERFSAQQFPDLHSELNLSSLELGDSALYFCASSPPGVDGTDTQYFGPGTRLTVL.

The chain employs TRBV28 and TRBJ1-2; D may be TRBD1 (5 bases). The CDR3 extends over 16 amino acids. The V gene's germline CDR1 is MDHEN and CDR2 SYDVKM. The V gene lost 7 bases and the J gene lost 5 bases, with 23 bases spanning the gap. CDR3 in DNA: TGTGCCAGCACCTTGAGTATGGGGCCCGCGGAGTATGGCTACACCTTC. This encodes CASTLSMGPAEYGYTF.

The CDR3 sequence is CASSTEAWDTEAFF. The CDR3 DNA follows: TGTGCCAGCTCAACTGAGGCCTGGGACACTGAAGCTTTCTTT. V and J are TRBV18 and TRBJ1-1; D is unclear. This CDR3 region has 14 residues. The germline V gene encodes CDR1 KGHSH and CDR2 LQKENI. Deletions cut 5 bases from V and 3 bases from J, with 13 bases between.

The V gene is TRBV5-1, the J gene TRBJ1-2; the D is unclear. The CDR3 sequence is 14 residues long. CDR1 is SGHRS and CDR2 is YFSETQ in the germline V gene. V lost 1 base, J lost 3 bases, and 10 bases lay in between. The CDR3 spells CASSLIEADYGYTF. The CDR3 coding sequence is TGCGCCAGCAGCTTGATTGAGGCGGACTATGGCTACACCTTC.

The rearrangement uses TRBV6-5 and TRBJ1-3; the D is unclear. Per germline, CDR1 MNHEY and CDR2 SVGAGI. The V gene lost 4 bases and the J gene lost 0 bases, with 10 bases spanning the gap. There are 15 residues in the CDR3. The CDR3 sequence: CASSSYSGSGNTIYF. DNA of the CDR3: TGTGCCAGCAGTTCCTACAGCGGCTCTGGAAACACCATATATTTT.

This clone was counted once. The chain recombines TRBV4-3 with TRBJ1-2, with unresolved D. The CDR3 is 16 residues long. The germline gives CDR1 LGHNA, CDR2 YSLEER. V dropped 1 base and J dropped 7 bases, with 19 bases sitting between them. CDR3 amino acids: CASSQVFLPAGGGYTF. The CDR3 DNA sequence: TGCGCCAGCAGCCAAGTCTTTCTCCCGGCGGGAGGTGGCTACACCTTC.

CDR3 DNA: TGTGCCAGCAGCCAAGATCTGGAGGGCGGGGGGAAGGACGAGCAGTACTTC. Translating it yields CASSQDLEGGGKDEQYF. The genes are TRBV3-1 (or the pseudogene TRBV3-2) and TRBJ2-7; 8 nucleotides align to TRBD2. The CDR3 runs to 17 residues. Germline V CDR1 and CDR2: LGHDT, YNNKEL (reference sequence). J was trimmed by 5 bases and V by 0 bases; bases with no gene match: 12.

The CDR3 here is CAWSWTGRGYGYTF. The CDR3 coding sequence is TGTGCCTGGAGTTGGACAGGAAGGGGCTATGGCTACACCTTC. The J gene is TRBJ1-2, the V gene TRBV30; 7 nucleotides align to TRBD1. CDR1 and CDR2 from the germline V gene are GTSNPN and SVGIG (reference sequence). With 2 bases clipped from V and 4 bases from J, the junction kept 7 bases outside the gene matches. This CDR3 is built from 14 residues.

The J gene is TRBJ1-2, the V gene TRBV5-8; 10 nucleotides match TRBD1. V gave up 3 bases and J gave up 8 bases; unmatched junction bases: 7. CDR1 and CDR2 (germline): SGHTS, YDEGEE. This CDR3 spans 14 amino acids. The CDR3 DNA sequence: TGTGCCAGCAGCTGGGGGGACAGGGGTGGAGGCTACACCTTC. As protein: CASSWGDRGGGYTF. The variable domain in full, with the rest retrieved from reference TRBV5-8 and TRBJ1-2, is EAGVTQSPTHLIKTRGQQATLRCSPISGHTSVYWYQQALGLGLQFLLWYDEGEERNRGNFPPRFSGRQFPNYSSELNVNALELEDSALYLCASSWGDRGGGYTFGSGTRLTVV.

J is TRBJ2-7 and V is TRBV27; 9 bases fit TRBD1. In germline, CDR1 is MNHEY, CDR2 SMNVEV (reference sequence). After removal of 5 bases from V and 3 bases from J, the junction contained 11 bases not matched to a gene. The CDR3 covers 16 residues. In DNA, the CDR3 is TGTGCCAGCAGTCTCACACTCCGGGACAGGGACTACGAGCAGTACTTC. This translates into CASSLTLRDRDYEQYF.

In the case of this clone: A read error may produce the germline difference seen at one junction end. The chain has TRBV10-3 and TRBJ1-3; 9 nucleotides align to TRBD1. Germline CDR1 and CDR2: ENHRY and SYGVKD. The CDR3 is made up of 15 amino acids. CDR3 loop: CATTRGQGVGDTIYF. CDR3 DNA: TGTGCCACGACCAGGGGACAGGGAGTTGGAGACACCATATATTTT.

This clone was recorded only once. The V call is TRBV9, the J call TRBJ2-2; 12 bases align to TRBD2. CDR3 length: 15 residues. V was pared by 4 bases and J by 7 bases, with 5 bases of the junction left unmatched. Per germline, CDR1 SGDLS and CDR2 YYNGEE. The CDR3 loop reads CASSPSGGGHGELFF. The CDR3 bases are TGTGCCAGCAGCCCTAGCGGGGGGGGCCACGGGGAGCTGTTTTTT.

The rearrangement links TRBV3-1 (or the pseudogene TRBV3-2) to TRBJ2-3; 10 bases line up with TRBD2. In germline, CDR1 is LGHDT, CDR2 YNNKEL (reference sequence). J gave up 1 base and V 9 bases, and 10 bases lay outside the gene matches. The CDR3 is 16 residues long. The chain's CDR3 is CASKRGGIWGTDTQYF. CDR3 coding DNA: TGTGCCAGTAAGCGGGGGGGAATTTGGGGCACAGATACGCAGTATTTT.

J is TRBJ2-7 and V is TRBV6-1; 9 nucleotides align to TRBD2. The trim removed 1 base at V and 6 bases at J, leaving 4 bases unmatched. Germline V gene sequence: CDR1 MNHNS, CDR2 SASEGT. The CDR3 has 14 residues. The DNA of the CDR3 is TGTGCCAGCAGTGAAGGGACTAGCGTCTCCGAGCAGTACTTC. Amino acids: CASSEGTSVSEQYF.

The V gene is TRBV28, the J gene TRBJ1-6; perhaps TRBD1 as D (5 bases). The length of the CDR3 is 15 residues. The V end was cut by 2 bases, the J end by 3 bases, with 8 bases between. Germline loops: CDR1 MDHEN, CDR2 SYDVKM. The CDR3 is CASSLRGYYNSPLHF. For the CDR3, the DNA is TGTGCCAGCAGTTTAAGGGGTTACTATAATTCACCCCTCCACTTT.

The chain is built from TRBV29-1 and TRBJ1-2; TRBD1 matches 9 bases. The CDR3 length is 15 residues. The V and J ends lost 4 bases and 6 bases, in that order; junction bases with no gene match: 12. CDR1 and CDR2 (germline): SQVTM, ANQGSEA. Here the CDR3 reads CSVVSGTGWLNGYTF. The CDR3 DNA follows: TGCAGCGTTGTATCCGGGACAGGGTGGTTAAATGGCTACACCTTC.

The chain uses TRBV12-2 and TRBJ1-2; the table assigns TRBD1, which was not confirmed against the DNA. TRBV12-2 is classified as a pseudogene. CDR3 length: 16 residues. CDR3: CASRHATGTGSHGYTF. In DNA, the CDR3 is TGTGCAAGTCGCCACGCGACCGGGACAGGCTCCCATGGCTACACCTTC.

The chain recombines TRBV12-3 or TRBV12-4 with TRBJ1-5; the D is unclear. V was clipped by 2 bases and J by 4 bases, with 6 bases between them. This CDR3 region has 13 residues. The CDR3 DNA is TGTGCCAGCAGTTTACAGGTAAATCAGCCCCAGCATTTT. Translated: CASSLQVNQPQHF.

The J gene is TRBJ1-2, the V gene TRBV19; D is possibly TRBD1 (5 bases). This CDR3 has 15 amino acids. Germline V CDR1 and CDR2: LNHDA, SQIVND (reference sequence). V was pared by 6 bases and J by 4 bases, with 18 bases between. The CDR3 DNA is TGTGCCAGTAGGGGGACTACAGATTTACCCTATGGCTACACCTTC. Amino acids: CASRGTTDLPYGYTF.

CDR3 sequence: CASSYAGEAFF. The CDR3 DNA is TGTGCCAGCAGTTACGCAGGGGAAGCTTTCTTT. The V call is TRBV6-5, the J call TRBJ1-1; a weak D match, TRBD1 (5 bases). In germline, CDR1 is MNHEY, CDR2 SVGAGI. The CDR3 covers 11 residues. Trimming pared 2 bases from V and 8 bases from J, leaving 6 bases between.